What follows are 3 T cell receptor beta chains derived from one specimen sequenced in a study of T cells in localized non-small cell lung cancer. The protocol was immunoSEQ multiplex PCR, while the TCRdb copy is restricted to in-frame clones and leaves out a portion. The sample carries roughly 76,000 clones, about 78% recorded once. Sequencing was performed on PBMCs, taken before any cancer treatment. These receptors came from a man aged 35 to 70 with stage II squamous cell lung carcinoma.

This chain links TRBV18 with TRBJ1-1, with D possibly being TRBD1 (6 bases). Germline CDR1 KGHSH, CDR2 LQKENI. This CDR3 is built from 14 residues. V dropped 6 bases and J dropped 0 bases, with 11 bases sitting between them. The CDR3 protein is CASSNQGMNTEAFF. In nucleotides, the CDR3 is TGTGCCAGCTCTAATCAGGGGATGAACACTGAAGCTTTCTTT.

A few counts support this clone. The chain carries TRBV5-1 and TRBJ1-1; maybe TRBD1 (5 bases). CDR3 length: 13 amino acids. V was cut by 4 bases and J by 3 bases, with 10 bases left in between. Germline CDR1 and CDR2: SGHRS and YFSETQ. CDR3 loop: CASSLRGDTEAFF. DNA for the CDR3: TGCGCCAGCAGCCTTCGGGGGGACACTGAAGCTTTCTTT.

The chain is built from TRBV28 and TRBJ2-7, with 8 bases lining up with TRBD2. V lost 5 bases and J lost 5; bases outside the gene matches: 5. CDR1 is MDHEN and CDR2 is SYDVKM in the germline V gene. The length of the CDR3 is 13 residues. The CDR3 reads CASSPRAGDEQYF. Here the CDR3 DNA reads TGTGCCAGCAGTCCTCGAGCGGGAGACGAGCAGTACTTC.